This entry concerns a single TCR delta chain. The TCRdb protein, from a much larger clone, departs from this DNA's translation at residue 7, likely by read error; the protein shown derives from the DNA. TCRdb redid clone calling on the multiplex PCR reads using CATT. This repertoire shows 90,000 or so delta-chain clones, over 0.9% found once; its top ten account for 9.6%. Flow sorting of PBMC yielded separate Vgamma9/Vdelta2+ and Vdelta2-negative gammadelta T cell populations for bulk repertoire analysis. Germline-derived CDR1 and CDR2 are GEAIGNYY and EKD. The germline V and J ends were trimmed by 3 bases and 0 bases, with 25 bases remaining between them. The CDR3 is 19 amino acids. The sample belongs to a study of γδ T cells in repeated Plasmodium falciparum infection.

The sequencing sample was made of gamma-delta T cells from blood. The rearrangement links TRDV2 to TRDJ1; maybe TRDD2 (5 bases). TCRdb records no J gene; here it was assigned by comparing the DNA to germline. The source is a pool of human donors (malaria-infected and uninfected, not separated). The CDR3 loop reads CACDPRSLHGVPYTDKLIF. The CDR3 nucleotides read TGTGCCTGTGACCCGCGCTCCCTACACGGGGTTCCGTACACCGATAAACTCATCTTT.